This TCR beta chain was recorded in a study of shared clonotypes between healthy human individuals. Study outcomes and limitations: The study found roughly 5.3% of naive CD4 clonotypes shared across a few donors.

The V gene's germline CDR1 is KGHSH and CDR2 LQKENI. Trimming took 6 bases from V and 4 from J, leaving 11 bases between them. The CDR3 sequence is 13 residues long. Profiled with immunoSEQ multiplex PCR; TCRdb holds only in-frame clones, not every one. Of 2 million to 3 million clones listed, over 85% are singletons. Points on this clone: Its antigen is still unknown.

Division of CD4+ cells produced a CD45RA+ naive subset and a CD45RA-negative memory subset. This receptor was identified in a man aged 18-30 years in good health. Some clones in this sample may be carry-over from other donors' samples. Source material: naive CD4+ T cells from PBMCs. Subset defined: CD45RA+ positively selected. The rearrangement uses TRBV18 and TRBJ2-3; D unresolved. CDR3 bases: TGTGCCAGCTCGGGTTCCAAGTCAGATACGCAGTATTTT. Amino acids: CASSGSKSDTQYF. Combining the CDR3 with reference TRBV18 and TRBJ2-3 gives the whole variable domain NAGVMQNPRHLVRRRGQEARLRCSPMKGHSHVYWYRQLPEEGLKFMVYLQKENIIDESGMPKERFSAEFPKEGPSILRIQQVVRGDSAAYFCASSGSKSDTQYFGPGTRLTVL.